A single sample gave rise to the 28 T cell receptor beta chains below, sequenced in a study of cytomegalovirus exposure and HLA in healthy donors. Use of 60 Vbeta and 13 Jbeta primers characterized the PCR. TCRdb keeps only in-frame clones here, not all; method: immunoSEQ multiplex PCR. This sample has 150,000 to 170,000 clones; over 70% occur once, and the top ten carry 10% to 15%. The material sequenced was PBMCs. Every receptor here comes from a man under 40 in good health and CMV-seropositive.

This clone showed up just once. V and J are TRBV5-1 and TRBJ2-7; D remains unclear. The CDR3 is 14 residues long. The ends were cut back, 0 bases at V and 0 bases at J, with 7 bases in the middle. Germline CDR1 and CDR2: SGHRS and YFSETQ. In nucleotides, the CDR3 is TGCGCCAGCAGCTTGGTGGCGGACTCCTACGAGCAGTACTTC. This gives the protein CASSLVADSYEQYF.

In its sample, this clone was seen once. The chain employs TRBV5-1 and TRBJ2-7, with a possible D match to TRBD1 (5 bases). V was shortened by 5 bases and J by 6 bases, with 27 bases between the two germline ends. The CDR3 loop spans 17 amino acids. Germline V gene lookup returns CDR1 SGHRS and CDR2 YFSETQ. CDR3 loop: CASRPEERIKRGAEQYF. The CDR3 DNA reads TGCGCCAGCAGACCAGAGGAACGAATAAAACGTGGGGCCGAGCAGTACTTC.

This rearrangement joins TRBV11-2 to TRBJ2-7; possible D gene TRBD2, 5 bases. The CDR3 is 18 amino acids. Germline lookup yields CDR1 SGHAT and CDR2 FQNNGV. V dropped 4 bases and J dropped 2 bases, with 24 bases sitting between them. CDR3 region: CASSSVHGIARSAYEQYF. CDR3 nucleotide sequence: TGTGCCAGCAGCTCGGTGCACGGGATAGCGAGGAGTGCCTACGAGCAGTACTTC.

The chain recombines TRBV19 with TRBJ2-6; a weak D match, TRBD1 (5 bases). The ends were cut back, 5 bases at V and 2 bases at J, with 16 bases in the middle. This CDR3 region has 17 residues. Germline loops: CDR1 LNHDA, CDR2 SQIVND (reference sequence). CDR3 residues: CASSSGRDIAGANVLTF. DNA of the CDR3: TGTGCCAGTAGTTCGGGCAGGGATATCGCTGGGGCCAACGTCCTGACTTTC.

The CDR3 reads CASSPPGWRGTSTDTQYF. Written as DNA, the CDR3 is TGTGCCAGCTCACCACCGGGTTGGAGAGGCACGAGCACAGATACGCAGTATTTT. The chain is built from TRBV18 and TRBJ2-3, with D unresolved. The V gene lost 0 bases and the J gene lost 0 bases, with 16 bases spanning the gap. The CDR3 consists of 18 residues. The V gene's germline CDR1 is KGHSH and CDR2 LQKENI.

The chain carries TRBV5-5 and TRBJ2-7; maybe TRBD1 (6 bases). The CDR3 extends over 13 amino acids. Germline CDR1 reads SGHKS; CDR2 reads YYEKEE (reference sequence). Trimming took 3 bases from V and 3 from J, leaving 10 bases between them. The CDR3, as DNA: TGTGCCAGCAGCTGGACAGTTAACTACGAGCAGTACTTC. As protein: CASSWTVNYEQYF.

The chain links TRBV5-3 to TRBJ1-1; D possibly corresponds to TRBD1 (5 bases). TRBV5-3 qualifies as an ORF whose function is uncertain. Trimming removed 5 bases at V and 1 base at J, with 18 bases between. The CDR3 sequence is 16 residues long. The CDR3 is CARRVETDLRNTEAFF. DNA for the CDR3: TGTGCCAGAAGAGTAGAGACAGACCTTAGGAACACTGAAGCTTTCTTT.

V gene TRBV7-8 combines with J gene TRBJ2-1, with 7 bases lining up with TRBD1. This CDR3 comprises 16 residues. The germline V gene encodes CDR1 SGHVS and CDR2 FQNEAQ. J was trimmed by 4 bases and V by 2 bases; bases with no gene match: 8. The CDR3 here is CASSLTGQSPYNEQFF. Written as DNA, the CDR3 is TGTGCCAGCAGCTTAACGGGACAGTCTCCTTACAATGAGCAGTTCTTC.

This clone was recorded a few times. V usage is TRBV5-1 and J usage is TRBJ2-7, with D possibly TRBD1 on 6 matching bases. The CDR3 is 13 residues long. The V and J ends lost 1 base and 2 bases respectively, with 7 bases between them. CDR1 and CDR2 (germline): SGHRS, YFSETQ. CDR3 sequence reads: CASSLQGTYEQYF. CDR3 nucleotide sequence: TGCGCCAGCAGCTTGCAGGGGACCTACGAGCAGTACTTC.

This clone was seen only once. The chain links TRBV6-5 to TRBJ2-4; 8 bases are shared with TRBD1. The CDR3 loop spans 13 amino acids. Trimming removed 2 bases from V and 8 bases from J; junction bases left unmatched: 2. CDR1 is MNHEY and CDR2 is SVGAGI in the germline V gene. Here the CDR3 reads CASSYDRGYIQYF. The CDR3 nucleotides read TGTGCCAGCAGTTACGACAGGGGATACATTCAGTACTTC.

CDR3 coding DNA: TGTGCCAGCAGCCGCGGACAGGTGAGGGAAGAGGACTATGGCTACACCTTC. This sequence encodes CASSRGQVREEDYGYTF. This chain joins TRBV14 and TRBJ1-2; TRBD1 agrees at 7 bases. The trim removed 4 bases at V and 3 bases at J, leaving 14 bases unmatched. Germline assignment: CDR1 SGHDN and CDR2 FVKESK. CDR3 size: 17 residues. Together with reference TRBV14 and TRBJ1-2, the CDR3 gives the full variable domain: EAGVTQFPSHSVIEKGQTVTLRCDPISGHDNLYWYRRVMGKEIKFLLHFVKESKQDESGMPNNRFLAERTGGTYSTLKVQPAELEDSGVYFCASSRGQVREEDYGYTFGSGTRLTVV.

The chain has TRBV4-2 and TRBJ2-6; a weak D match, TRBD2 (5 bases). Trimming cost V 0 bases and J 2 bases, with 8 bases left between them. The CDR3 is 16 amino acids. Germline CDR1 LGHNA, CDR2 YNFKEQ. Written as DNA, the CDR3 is TGTGCCAGCAGCCAAGAGGCGGGCGCTGGGGCCAACGTCCTGACTTTC. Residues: CASSQEAGAGANVLTF.

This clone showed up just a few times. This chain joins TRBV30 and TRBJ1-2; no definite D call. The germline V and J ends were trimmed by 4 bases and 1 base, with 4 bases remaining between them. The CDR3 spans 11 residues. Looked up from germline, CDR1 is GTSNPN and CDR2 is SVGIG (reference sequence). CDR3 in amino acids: CAWTLNYGYTF. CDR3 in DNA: TGTGCCTGGACTCTTAACTATGGCTACACCTTC.

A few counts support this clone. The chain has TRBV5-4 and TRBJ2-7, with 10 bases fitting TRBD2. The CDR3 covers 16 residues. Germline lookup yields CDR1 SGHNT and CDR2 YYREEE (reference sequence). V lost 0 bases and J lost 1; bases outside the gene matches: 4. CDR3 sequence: CASSLGGTSVSYEQYF. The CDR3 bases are TGTGCCAGCAGCTTGGGGGGGACTAGCGTATCCTACGAGCAGTACTTC.

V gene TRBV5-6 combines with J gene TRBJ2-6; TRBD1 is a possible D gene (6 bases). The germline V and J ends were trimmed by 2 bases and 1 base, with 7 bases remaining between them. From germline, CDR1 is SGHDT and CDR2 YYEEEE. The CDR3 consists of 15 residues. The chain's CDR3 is CASSFRGSGANVLTF. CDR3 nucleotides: TGTGCCAGCAGCTTTAGGGGGTCTGGGGCCAACGTCCTGACTTTC.

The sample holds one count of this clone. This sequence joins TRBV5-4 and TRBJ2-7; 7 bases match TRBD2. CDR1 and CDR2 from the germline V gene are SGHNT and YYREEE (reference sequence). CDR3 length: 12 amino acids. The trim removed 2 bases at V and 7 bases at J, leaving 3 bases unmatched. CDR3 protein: CASSFGEGEQYF. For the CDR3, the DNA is TGTGCCAGCAGCTTTGGGGAGGGGGAGCAGTACTTC.

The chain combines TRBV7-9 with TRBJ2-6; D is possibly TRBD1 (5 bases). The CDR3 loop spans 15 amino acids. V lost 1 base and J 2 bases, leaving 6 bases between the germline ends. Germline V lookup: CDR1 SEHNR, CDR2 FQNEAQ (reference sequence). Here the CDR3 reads CASSLEQAGANVLTF. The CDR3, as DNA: TGTGCCAGCAGCTTAGAACAGGCTGGGGCCAACGTCCTGACTTTC.

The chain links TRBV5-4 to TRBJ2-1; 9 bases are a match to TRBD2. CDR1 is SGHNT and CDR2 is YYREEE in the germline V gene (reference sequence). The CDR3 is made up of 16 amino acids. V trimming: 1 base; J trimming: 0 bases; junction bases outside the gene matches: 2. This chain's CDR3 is CASSLISGSSYNEQFF. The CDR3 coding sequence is TGTGCCAGCAGCTTGATTAGCGGGAGCTCCTACAATGAGCAGTTCTTC.

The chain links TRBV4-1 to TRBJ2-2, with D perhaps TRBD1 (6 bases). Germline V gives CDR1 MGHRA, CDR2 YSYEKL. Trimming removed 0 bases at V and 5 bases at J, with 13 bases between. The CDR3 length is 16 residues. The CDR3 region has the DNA TGCGCCAGCAGCCAAGAAGGCCAGGGGATGACCGGGGAGCTGTTTTTT. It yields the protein CASSQEGQGMTGELFF.

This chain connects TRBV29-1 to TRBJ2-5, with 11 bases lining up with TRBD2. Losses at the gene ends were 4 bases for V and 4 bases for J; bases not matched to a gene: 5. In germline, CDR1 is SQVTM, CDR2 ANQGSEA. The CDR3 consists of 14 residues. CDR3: CSVVAGGVGETQYF. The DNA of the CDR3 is TGCAGCGTTGTAGCGGGAGGGGTCGGAGAGACCCAGTACTTC. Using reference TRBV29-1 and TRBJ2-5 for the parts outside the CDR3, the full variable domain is SAVISQKPSRDICQRGTSLTIQCQVDSQVTMMFWYRQQPGQSLTLIATANQGSEATYESGFVIDKFPISRPNLTFSTLTVSNMSPEDSSIYLCSVVAGGVGETQYFGPGTRLLVL.

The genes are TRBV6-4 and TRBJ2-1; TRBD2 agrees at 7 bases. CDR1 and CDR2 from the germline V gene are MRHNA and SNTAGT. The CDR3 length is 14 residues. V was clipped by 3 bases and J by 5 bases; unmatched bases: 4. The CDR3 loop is CASSEGLADNEQFF. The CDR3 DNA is TGTGCCAGCAGTGAGGGGCTAGCGGACAATGAGCAGTTCTTC.

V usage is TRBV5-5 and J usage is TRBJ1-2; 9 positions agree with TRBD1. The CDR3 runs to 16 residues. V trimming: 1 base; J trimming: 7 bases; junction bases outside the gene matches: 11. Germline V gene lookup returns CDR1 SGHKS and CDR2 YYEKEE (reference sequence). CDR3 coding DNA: TGTGCCAGCAGCTTGTCACCGACAGGGGGATTTGCTGGCTACACCTTC. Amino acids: CASSLSPTGGFAGYTF.

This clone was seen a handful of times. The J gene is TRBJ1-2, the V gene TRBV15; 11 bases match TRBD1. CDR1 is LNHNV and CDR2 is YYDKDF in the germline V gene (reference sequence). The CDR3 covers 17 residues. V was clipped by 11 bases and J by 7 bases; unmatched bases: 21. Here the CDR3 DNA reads TGTGCCCATGAAAAGGACAGGGGGCTCCGCAATAGTTTTGGCTACACCTTC. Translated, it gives CAHEKDRGLRNSFGYTF.

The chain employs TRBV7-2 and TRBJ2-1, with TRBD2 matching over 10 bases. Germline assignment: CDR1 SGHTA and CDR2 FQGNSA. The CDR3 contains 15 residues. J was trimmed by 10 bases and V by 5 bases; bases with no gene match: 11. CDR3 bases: TGTGCCAGCAGCCCCCAAGCGGGAGGGGCGGGGGAGCAGTTCTTC. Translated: CASSPQAGGAGEQFF. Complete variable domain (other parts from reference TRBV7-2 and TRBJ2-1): GAGVSQSPSNKVTEKGKDVELRCDPISGHTALYWYRQSLGQGLEFLIYFQGNSAPDKSGLPSDRFSAERTGGSVSTLTIQRTQQEDSAVYLCASSPQAGGAGEQFFGPGTRLTVL.

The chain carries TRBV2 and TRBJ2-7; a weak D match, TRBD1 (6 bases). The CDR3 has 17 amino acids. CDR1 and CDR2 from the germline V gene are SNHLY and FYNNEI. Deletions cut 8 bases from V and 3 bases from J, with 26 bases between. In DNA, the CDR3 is TGTGCCAGCGAACCTACCTACGGACAGTCCTCCTACTACGAGCAGTACTTC. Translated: CASEPTYGQSSYYEQYF.

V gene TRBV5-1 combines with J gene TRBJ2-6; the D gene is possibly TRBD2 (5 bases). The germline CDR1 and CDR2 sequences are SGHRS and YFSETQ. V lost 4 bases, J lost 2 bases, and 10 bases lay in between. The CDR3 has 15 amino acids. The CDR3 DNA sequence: TGCGCCAGCAGCCCGACGACTACTGGGGCCAACGTCCTGACTTTC. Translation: CASSPTTTGANVLTF. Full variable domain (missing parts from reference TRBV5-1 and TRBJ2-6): KAGVTQTPRYLIKTRGQQVTLSCSPISGHRSVSWYQQTPGQGLQFLFEYFSETQRNKGNFPGRFSGRQFSNSRSEMNVSTLELGDSALYLCASSPTTTGANVLTFGAGSRLTVL.

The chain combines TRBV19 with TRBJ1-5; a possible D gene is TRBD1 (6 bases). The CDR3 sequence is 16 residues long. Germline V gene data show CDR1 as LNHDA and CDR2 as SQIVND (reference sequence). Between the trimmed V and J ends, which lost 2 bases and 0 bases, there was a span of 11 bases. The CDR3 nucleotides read TGTGCCAGTAGTATACACCGAGGGGGTAGCAATCAGCCCCAGCATTTT. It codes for CASSIHRGGSNQPQHF.

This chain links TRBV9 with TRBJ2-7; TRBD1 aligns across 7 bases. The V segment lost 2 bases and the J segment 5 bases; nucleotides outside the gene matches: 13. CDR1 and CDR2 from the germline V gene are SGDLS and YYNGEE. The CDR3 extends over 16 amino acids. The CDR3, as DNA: TGTGCCAGCAGCGTGGGGTGGGTACAGGGGATCGACGAGCAGTACTTC. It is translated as CASSVGWVQGIDEQYF.